Described below is a single T cell receptor (beta chain) sequence and its context. This entry is derived from a study of T-cell reconstitution after alpha-beta-depleted transplantation in children. Molecular barcoding with unique molecular identifiers was used for the TCRbeta library. Each CDR3 protein is one row after TCRdb ran MiXCR on the PCR reads. The sample holds almost 400,000 distinct CDR3 sequences; roughly 20% are singletons and the top ten take 3.5% to 4%. Deletions cut 6 bases from V and 0 bases from J, with 13 bases between. The CDR3 consists of 14 residues. Looked up from germline, CDR1 is DFQATT and CDR2 is SNEGSKA (reference sequence).

V usage is TRBV20-1 and J usage is TRBJ2-3, with a tentative D call TRBD2 (6 bases). The TCR originated in a human donor who donated a stem cell graft to a child with acute myeloid leukemia. The material sequenced was PBMCs from the stem cell graft donor, taken from the stem cell graft. The CDR3 region is CSAHIAVSTDTQYF. DNA for the CDR3: TGCAGTGCCCACATAGCGGTAAGCACAGATACGCAGTATTTT.